This T cell receptor beta chain was retrieved from a study of T cells expressing NK-cell markers. Background on the study: Seven of the eight sequenced donors were classified as HCMV-seropositive, and one was classified as seronegative.

TCRdb re-called the 5' RACE reads; every CDR3 protein appears as one record, without DNA. The sample table includes 300,000 to 450,000 distinct CDR3 sequences. The sequenced sample was blood T cells: a sorted CD56 or NKG2C T cell subset, CD4+ or CD8+ T cells, or bulk PBMC T cells (not recorded which). The origin of this receptor is a man aged 18-70 years in good health.

The CDR3 protein is CASSQGAGYGTGELFF. This rearrangement joins TRBV3-1 to TRBJ2-2; TCRdb gives TRBD1 as the D gene, but with no DNA this cannot be confirmed. CDR1 is LGHDT, CDR2 YNNKEL, per germline (reference sequence). The CDR3 runs to 16 residues.